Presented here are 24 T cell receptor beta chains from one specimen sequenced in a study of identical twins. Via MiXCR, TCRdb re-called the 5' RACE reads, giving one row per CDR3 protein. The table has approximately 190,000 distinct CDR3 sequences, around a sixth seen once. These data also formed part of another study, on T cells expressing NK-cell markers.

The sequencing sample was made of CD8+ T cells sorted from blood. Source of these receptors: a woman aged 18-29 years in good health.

The CDR3 DNA reads TGTGCCAGCAGCTGGGACAGGGGGAGCACTGAAGCTTTCTTT. The encoded protein is CASSWDRGSTEAFF. The V call is TRBV7-6, the J call TRBJ1-1; 11 bases line up with TRBD1. This CDR3 comprises 14 residues. The germline gives CDR1 SGHVS, CDR2 FNYEAQ. J lost 4 bases, V lost 4 bases, and 2 bases had no gene match. Complete variable domain (other parts from reference TRBV7-6 and TRBJ1-1): GAGVSQSPRYKVTKRGQDVALRCDPISGHVSLYWYRQALGQGPEFLTYFNYEAQQDKSGLPNDRFSAERPEGSISTLTIQRTEQRDSAMYRCASSWDRGSTEAFFGQGTRLTVV.

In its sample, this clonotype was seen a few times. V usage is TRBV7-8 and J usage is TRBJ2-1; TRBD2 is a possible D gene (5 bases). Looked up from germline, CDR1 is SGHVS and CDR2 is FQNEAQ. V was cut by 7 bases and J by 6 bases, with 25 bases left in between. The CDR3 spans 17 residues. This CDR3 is CASTPYFTSVGGNEQFF. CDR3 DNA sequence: TGTGCCAGCACCCCTTATTTTACTAGTGTCGGCGGCAATGAGCAGTTCTTC.

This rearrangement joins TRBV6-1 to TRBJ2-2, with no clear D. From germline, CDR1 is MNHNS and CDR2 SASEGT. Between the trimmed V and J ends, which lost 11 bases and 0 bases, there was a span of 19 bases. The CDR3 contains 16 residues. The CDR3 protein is CAVTRGRIANTGELFF. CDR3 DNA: TGTGCCGTGACCCGTGGCCGGATCGCGAACACCGGGGAGCTGTTTTTT.

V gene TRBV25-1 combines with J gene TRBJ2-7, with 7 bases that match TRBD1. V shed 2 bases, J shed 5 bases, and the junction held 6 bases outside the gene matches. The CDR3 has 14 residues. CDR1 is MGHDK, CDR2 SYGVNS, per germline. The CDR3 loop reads CASSERRTGDEQYF. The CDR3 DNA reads TGTGCCAGCAGTGAAAGGCGGACAGGAGACGAGCAGTACTTC.

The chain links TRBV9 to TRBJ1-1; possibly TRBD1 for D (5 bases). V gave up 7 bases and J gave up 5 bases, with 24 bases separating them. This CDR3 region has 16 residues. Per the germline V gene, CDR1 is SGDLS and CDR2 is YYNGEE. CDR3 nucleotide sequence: TGTGCCAGCGACGTTGGGAGGGACGGGGTGGGGACTGAAGCTTTCTTT. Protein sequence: CASDVGRDGVGTEAFF.

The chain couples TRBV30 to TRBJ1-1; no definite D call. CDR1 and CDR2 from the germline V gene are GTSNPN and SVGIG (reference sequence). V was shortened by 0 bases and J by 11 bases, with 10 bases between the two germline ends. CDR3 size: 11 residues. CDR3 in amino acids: CAWSVLGGAFF. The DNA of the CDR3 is TGTGCCTGGAGTGTATTAGGAGGGGCTTTCTTT.

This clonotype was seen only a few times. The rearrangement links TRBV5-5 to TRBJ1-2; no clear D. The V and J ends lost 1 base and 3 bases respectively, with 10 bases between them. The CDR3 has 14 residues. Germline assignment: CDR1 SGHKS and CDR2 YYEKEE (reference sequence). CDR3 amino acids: CASSLKGTHYGYTF. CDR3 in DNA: TGTGCCAGCAGCTTGAAGGGAACCCACTATGGCTACACCTTC. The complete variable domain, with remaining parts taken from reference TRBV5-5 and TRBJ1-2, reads DAGVTQSPTHLIKTRGQQVTLRCSPISGHKSVSWYQQVLGQGPQFIFQYYEKEERGRGNFPDRFSARQFPNYSSELNVNALLLGDSALYLCASSLKGTHYGYTFGSGTRLTVV.

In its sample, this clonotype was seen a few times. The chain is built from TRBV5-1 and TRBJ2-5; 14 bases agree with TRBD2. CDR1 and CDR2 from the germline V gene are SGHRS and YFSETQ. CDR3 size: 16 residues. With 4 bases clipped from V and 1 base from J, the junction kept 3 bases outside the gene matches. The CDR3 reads CASSQGLAGVQETQYF. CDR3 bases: TGCGCCAGCAGCCAGGGACTAGCGGGGGTCCAAGAGACCCAGTACTTC.

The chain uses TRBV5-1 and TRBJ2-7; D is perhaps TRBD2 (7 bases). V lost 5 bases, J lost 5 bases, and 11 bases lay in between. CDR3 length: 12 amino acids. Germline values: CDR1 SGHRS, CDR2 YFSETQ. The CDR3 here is CASRGGANEQYF. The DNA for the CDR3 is TGCGCCAGCAGAGGGGGGGCCAACGAGCAGTACTTC.

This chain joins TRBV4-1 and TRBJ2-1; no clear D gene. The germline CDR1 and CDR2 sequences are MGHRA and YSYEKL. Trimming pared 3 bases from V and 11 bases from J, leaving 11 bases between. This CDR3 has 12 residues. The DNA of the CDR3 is TGCGCCAGCAGCCACGATTACCGACAGCAGTTCTTC. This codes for CASSHDYRQQFF.

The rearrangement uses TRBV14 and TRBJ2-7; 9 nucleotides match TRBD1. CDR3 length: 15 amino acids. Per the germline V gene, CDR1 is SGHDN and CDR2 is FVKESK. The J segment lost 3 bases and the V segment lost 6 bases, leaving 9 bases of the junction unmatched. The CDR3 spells CASRRTGAPFYEQYF. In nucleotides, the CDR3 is TGTGCCAGCAGGAGGACAGGGGCCCCTTTCTACGAGCAGTACTTC.

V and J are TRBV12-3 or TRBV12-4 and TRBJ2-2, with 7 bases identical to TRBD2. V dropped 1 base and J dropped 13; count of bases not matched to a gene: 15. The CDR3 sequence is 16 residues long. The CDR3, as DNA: TGTGCCAGCAGTTTAGTGATAGCGGGCGCCCCGAGAGGGCTGTTTTTT. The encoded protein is CASSLVIAGAPRGLFF.

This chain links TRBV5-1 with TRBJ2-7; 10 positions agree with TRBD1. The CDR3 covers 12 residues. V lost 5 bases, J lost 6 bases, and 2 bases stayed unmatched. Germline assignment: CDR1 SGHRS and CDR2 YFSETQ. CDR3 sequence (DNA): TGCGCCAGCAGGACAGGGGGCTCCGAGCAGTACTTC. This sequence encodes CASRTGGSEQYF. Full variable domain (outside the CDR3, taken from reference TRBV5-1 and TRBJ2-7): KAGVTQTPRYLIKTRGQQVTLSCSPISGHRSVSWYQQTPGQGLQFLFEYFSETQRNKGNFPGRFSGRQFSNSRSEMNVSTLELGDSALYLCASRTGGSEQYFGPGTRLTVT.

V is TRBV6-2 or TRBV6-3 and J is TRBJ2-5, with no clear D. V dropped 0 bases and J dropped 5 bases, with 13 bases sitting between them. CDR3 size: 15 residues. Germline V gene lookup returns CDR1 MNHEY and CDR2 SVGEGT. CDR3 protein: CASSYSQTTGETQYF. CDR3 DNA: TGTGCCAGCAGTTACTCGCAAACCACTGGGGAGACCCAGTACTTC.

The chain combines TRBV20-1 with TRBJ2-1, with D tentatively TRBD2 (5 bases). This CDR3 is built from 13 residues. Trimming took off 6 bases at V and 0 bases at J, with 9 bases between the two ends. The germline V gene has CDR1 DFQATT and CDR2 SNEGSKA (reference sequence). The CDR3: CSAPAVSYNEQFF. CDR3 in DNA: TGCAGTGCACCAGCGGTCTCCTACAATGAGCAGTTCTTC.

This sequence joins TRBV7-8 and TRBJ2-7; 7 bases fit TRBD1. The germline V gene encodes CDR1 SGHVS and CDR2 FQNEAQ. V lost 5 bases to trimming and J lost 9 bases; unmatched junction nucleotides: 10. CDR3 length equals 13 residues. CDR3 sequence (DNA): TGTGCCAGCAGCCCGACCGGGACAGAGGGGCAGTACTTC. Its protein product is CASSPTGTEGQYF.

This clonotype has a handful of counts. CDR3 in DNA: TGTGCCAGCAGCCAAGGGGGAGCTGAAGCTTTCTTT. Translated: CASSQGGAEAFF. This chain links TRBV7-9 with TRBJ1-1; D may be TRBD1 (6 bases). Trimming removed 5 bases at V and 6 bases at J, with 10 bases between. Germline V gene lookup returns CDR1 SEHNR and CDR2 FQNEAQ (reference sequence). The CDR3 totals 12 residues.

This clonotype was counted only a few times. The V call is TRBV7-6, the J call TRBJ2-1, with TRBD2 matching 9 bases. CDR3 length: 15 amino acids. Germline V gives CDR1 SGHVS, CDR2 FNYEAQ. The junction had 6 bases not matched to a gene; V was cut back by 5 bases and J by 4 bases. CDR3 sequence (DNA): TGTGCCAGCAGCCCAGCGGGAGGTTTGTACAATGAGCAGTTCTTC. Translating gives CASSPAGGLYNEQFF.

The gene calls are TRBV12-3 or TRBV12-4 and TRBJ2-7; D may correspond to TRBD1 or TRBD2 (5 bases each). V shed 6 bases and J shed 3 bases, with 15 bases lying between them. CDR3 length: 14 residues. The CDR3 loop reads CASRRGGGSYEQYF. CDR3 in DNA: TGTGCCAGCAGAAGGGGTGGTGGGAGCTACGAGCAGTACTTC.

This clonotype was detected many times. The CDR3 nucleotides are TGTGCCAGCAGCTTACCGCCGGGGGAGACCCAGTACTTC. This gives the protein CASSLPPGETQYF. The chain uses TRBV7-8 and TRBJ2-5; possible D gene TRBD2, 5 bases. V lost 2 bases and J 5 bases, leaving 9 bases between the germline ends. Germline values: CDR1 SGHVS, CDR2 FQNEAQ. CDR3 length: 13 residues.

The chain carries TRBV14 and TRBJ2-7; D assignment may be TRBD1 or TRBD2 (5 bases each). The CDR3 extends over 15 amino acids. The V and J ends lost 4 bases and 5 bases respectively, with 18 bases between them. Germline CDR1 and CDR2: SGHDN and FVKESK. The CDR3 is CASSPLVRAGDEQYF. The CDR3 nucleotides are TGTGCCAGCAGCCCGTTGGTCAGGGCCGGGGACGAGCAGTACTTC.

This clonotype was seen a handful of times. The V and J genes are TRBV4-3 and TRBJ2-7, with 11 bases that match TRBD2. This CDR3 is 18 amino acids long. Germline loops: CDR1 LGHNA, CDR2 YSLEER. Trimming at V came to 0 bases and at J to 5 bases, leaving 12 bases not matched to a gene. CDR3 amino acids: CASSQDLIGTSGVHEQYF. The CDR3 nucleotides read TGCGCCAGCAGCCAAGACCTGATAGGGACTAGCGGCGTCCACGAGCAGTACTTC.

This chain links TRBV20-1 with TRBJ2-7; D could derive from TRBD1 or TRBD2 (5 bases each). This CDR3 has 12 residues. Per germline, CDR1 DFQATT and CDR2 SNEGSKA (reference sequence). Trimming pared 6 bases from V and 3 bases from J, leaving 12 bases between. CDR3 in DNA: TGCAGTGCCGGGACCAGTATCTACGAGCAGTACTTC. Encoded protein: CSAGTSIYEQYF.

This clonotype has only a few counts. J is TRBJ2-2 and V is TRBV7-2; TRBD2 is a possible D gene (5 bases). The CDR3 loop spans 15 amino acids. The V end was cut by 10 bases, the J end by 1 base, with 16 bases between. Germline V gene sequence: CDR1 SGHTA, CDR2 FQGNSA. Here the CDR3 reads CATRPTGENTGELFF. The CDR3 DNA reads TGTGCCACCAGACCGACCGGGGAGAACACCGGGGAGCTGTTTTTT. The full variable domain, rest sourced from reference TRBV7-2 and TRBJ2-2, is GAGVSQSPSNKVTEKGKDVELRCDPISGHTALYWYRQSLGQGLEFLIYFQGNSAPDKSGLPSDRFSAERTGGSVSTLTIQRTQQEDSAVYLCATRPTGENTGELFFGEGSRLTVL.